These 10 T cell receptor beta chains were all obtained from the same sample, sequenced in a study of cytomegalovirus exposure and HLA in healthy donors. Amplification used 60 Vbeta primers and 13 Jbeta primers. Here immunoSEQ multiplex PCR was the method, and the copy in TCRdb shows in-frame clones only, minus some. The table lists over 100,000 clones, 70% to 80% of them singletons, with under 1.5% in the top ten. The specimen sequenced was PBMCs. These receptor sequences come from a female donor in good health and CMV-seronegative.

This rearrangement joins TRBV6-6 to TRBJ1-5, with 11 positions matching TRBD1. Germline V gives CDR1 MNHNY, CDR2 SVGAGI (reference sequence). V shed 5 bases, J shed 5 bases, and the junction held 5 bases outside the gene matches. The CDR3 extends over 15 amino acids. The CDR3 nucleotides read TGTGCCAGCAGTACGCCGGGACAGGGGGATCAGCCCCAGCATTTT. Residues: CASSTPGQGDQPQHF.

This chain connects TRBV13 to TRBJ2-1; TRBD2 is a possible D gene (6 bases). This CDR3 has 15 residues. The germline V and J ends were trimmed by 0 bases and 8 bases, with 14 bases remaining between them. Germline loops: CDR1 PRHDT, CDR2 FYEKMQ (reference sequence). The CDR3: CASSLGLGSGDEQFF. The CDR3 DNA reads TGTGCCAGCAGCTTAGGACTCGGGAGTGGGGATGAGCAGTTCTTC.

V is TRBV29-1 and J is TRBJ1-1; 10 positions agree with TRBD1. J lost 1 base, V lost 6 bases, and 8 bases had no gene match. Germline CDR1 reads SQVTM; CDR2 reads ANQGSEA. The CDR3 sequence is 15 residues long. As DNA, the CDR3 is TGCAGCGTCCGAGCCGGGACAGGGGCGAACACTGAAGCTTTCTTT. Translating it yields CSVRAGTGANTEAFF. Supplemented by reference TRBV29-1 and TRBJ1-1, the full variable domain reads SAVISQKPSRDICQRGTSLTIQCQVDSQVTMMFWYRQQPGQSLTLIATANQGSEATYESGFVIDKFPISRPNLTFSTLTVSNMSPEDSSIYLCSVRAGTGANTEAFFGQGTRLTVV.

The V call is TRBV5-6, the J call TRBJ2-3, with TRBD1 identical over 8 bases. This CDR3 is built from 15 residues. From germline, CDR1 is SGHDT and CDR2 YYEEEE. V lost 2 bases and J lost 4; bases outside the gene matches: 6. CDR3 residues: CASSFTGGSPDTQYF. CDR3 in DNA: TGTGCCAGCAGCTTTACAGGGGGGAGCCCAGATACGCAGTATTTT. The whole variable domain, remainder taken from reference TRBV5-6 and TRBJ2-3, is DAGVTQSPTHLIKTRGQQVTLRCSPKSGHDTVSWYQQALGQGPQFIFQYYEEEERQRGNFPDRFSGHQFPNYSSELNVNALLLGDSALYLCASSFTGGSPDTQYFGPGTRLTVL.

V and J are TRBV28 and TRBJ1-2; 7 bases map to TRBD1. The junction had 15 bases not matched to a gene; V was cut back by 1 base and J by 4 bases. CDR3 size: 18 residues. Germline V gene data show CDR1 as MDHEN and CDR2 as SYDVKM. CDR3 residues: CASSLYTAGAGGTYGYTF. Here the CDR3 DNA reads TGTGCCAGCAGTTTATACACTGCCGGGGCAGGGGGGACCTATGGCTACACCTTC.

The chain is built from TRBV15 and TRBJ2-1; D is perhaps TRBD2 (6 bases). The length of the CDR3 is 19 residues. Per germline, CDR1 LNHNV and CDR2 YYDKDF (reference sequence). Trimming left V 5 bases short and J 3 bases short, with 26 bases between. The CDR3 sequence: CATSCGAGPSICRYNEQFF. Here the CDR3 DNA reads TGTGCCACCAGCTGTGGGGCGGGGCCCTCCATATGCCGCTACAATGAGCAGTTCTTC.

This clone was picked up a small number of times. V gene TRBV28 combines with J gene TRBJ1-3; 8 nucleotides align to TRBD1. The CDR3 contains 14 residues. Trimming cost V 7 bases and J 3 bases; bases outside gene matches: 5. Germline V gene data show CDR1 as MDHEN and CDR2 as SYDVKM. The CDR3 nucleotides read TGTGCCAGCAACGGACAGGGATATGGAAACACCATATATTTT. Its protein is CASNGQGYGNTIYF.

The V call is TRBV29-1, the J call TRBJ2-3, with a tentative D call TRBD2 (5 bases). The germline V gene encodes CDR1 SQVTM and CDR2 ANQGSEA. This CDR3 region has 11 residues. The V end lost 7 bases, the J end lost 3 bases, and 8 bases lay between the germline ends. Here the CDR3 reads CSGRRTDTQYF. The CDR3 DNA sequence: TGCAGCGGGAGGCGTACAGATACGCAGTATTTT.

This clone showed up just a few times. The V and J genes are TRBV5-4 and TRBJ2-1, with TRBD2 matching 10 bases. This CDR3 is 17 amino acids long. Trimming cost V 0 bases and J 8 bases; bases outside gene matches: 11. Germline V CDR1 and CDR2: SGHNT, YYREEE (reference sequence). CDR3 protein: CASSLGSSGSLHHEQFF. CDR3 sequence (DNA): TGTGCCAGCAGCTTGGGCTCTAGCGGGAGTTTGCATCATGAGCAGTTCTTC.

The gene calls are TRBV5-1 and TRBJ1-6; 9 nucleotides line up with TRBD1. Germline CDR1 reads SGHRS; CDR2 reads YFSETQ. The CDR3 contains 15 residues. The J segment lost 9 bases and the V segment lost 4 bases, leaving 8 bases of the junction unmatched. The CDR3 coding sequence is TGCGCCAGCAGCACCGGGACAGGGATCGTTTCACCCCTCCACTTT. Translating it yields CASSTGTGIVSPLHF.